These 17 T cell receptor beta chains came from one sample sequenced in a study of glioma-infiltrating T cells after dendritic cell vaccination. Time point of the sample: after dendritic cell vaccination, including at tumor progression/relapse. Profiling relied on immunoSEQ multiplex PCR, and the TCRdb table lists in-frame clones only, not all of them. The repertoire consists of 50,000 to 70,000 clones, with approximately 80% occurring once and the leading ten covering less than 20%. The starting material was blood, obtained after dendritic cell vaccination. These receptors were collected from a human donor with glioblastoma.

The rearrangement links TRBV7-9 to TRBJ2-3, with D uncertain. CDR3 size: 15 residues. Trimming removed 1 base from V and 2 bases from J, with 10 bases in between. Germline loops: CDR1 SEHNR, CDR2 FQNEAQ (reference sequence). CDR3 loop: CASSLVRPPTDTQYF. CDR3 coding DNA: TGTGCCAGCAGCTTAGTCCGTCCTCCCACAGATACGCAGTATTTT.

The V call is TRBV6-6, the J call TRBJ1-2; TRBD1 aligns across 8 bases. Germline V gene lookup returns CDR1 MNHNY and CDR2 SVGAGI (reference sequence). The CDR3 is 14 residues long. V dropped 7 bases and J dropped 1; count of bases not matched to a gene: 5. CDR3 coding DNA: TGTGCCAGCATTCAACAGGGGGTTAACTATGGCTACACCTTC. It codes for CASIQQGVNYGYTF.

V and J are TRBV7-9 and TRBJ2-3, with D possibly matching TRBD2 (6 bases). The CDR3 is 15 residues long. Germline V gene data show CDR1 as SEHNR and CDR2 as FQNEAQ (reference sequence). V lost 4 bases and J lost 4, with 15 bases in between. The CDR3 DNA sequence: TGTGCCAGCAGCTCGAGCGGGCAGGGAGCAGATACGCAGTATTTT. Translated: CASSSSGQGADTQYF. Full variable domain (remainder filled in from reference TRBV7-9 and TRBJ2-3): DTGVSQNPRHKITKRGQNVTFRCDPISEHNRLYWYRQTLGQGPEFLTYFQNEAQLEKSRLLSDRFSAERPKGSFSTLEIQRTEQGDSAMYLCASSSSGQGADTQYFGPGTRLTVL.

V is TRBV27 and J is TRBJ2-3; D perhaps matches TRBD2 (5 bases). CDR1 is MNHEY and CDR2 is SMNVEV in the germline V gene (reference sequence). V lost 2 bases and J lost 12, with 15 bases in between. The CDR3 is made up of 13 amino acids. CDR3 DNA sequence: TGTGCCAGCAGTTTAGGGCTAGCTGGGTCACAGTATTTT. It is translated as CASSLGLAGSQYF.

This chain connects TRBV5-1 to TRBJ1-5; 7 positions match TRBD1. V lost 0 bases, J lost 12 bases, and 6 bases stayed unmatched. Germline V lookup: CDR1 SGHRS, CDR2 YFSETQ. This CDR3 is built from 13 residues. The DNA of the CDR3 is TGCGCCAGCAGCTTGGGACCCAGGGGGGTCCAGCATTTT. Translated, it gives CASSLGPRGVQHF.

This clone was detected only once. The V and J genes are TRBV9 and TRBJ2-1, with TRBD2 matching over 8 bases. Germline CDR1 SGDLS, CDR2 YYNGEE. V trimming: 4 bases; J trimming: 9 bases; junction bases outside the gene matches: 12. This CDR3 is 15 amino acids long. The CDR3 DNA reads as TGTGCCAGCAGCAAACCGGGACTAGGATCTTCTGAGCAGTTCTTC. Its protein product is CASSKPGLGSSEQFF.

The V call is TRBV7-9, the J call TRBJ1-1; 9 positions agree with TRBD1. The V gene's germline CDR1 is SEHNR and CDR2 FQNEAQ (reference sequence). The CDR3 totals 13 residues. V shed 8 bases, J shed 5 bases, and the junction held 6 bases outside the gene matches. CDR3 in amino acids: CASETGGRTEAFF. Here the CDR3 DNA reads TGTGCCAGCGAGACAGGGGGACGGACTGAAGCTTTCTTT.

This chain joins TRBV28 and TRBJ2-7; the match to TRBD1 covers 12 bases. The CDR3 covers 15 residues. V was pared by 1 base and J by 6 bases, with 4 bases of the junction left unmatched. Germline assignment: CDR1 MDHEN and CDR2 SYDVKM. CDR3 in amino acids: CASSLFGTGGFEQYF. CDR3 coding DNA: TGTGCCAGCAGTTTATTTGGGACAGGGGGCTTCGAGCAGTACTTC.

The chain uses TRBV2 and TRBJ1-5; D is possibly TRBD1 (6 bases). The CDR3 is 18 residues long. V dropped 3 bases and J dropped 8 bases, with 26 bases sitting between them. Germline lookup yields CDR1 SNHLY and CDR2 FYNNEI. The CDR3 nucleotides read TGTGCCAGCAGTGAGGAACCGATCGAATCGCTCAGGGGAGAGCCCCAGCATTTT. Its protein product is CASSEEPIESLRGEPQHF.

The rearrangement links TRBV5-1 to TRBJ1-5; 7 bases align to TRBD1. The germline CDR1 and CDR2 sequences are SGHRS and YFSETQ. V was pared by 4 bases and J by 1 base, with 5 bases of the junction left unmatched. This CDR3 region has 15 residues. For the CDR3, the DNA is TGCGCCAGCAGCCCAACAGGGGTAAGCAATCAGCCCCAGCATTTT. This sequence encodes CASSPTGVSNQPQHF.

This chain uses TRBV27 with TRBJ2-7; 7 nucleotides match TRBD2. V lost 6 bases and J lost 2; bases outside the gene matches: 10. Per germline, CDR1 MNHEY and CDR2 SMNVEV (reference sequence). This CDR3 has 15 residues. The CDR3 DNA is TGTGCCAGCAGCCTGCGGGGAGGGAACGCCTACGAGCAGTACTTC. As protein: CASSLRGGNAYEQYF.

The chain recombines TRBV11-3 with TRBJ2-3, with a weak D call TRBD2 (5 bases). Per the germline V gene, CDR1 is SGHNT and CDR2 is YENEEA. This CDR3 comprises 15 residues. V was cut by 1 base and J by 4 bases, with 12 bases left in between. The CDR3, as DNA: TGTGCCAGCAGCTTAGCCGGCGCGGGCGCAGATACGCAGTATTTT. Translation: CASSLAGAGADTQYF.

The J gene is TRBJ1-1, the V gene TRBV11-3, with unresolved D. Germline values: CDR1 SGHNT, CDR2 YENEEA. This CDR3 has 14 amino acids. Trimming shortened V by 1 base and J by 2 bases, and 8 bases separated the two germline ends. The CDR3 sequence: CASSLGGQNTEAFF. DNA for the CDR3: TGTGCCAGCAGCTTAGGAGGGCAAAACACTGAAGCTTTCTTT.

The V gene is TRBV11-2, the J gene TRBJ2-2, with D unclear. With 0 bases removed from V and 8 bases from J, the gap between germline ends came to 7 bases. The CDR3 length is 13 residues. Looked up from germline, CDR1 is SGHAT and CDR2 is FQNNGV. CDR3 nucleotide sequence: TGTGCCAGCAGCTTAGAGTCTGTGGGGGAGCTGTTTTTT. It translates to CASSLESVGELFF.

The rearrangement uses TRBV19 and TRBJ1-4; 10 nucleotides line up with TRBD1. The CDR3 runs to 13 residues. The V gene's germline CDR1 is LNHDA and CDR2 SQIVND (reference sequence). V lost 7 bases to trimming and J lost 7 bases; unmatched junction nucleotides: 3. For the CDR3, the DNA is TGTGCCAGTAACCGGGACAGGGGTGAAAAACTGTTTTTT. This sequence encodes CASNRDRGEKLFF.

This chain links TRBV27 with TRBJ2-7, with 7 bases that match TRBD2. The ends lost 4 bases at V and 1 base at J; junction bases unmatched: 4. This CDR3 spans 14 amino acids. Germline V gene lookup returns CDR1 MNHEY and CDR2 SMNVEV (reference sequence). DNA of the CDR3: TGTGCCAGCAGTTGGGGGGGATTATCCTACGAGCAGTACTTC. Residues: CASSWGGLSYEQYF.

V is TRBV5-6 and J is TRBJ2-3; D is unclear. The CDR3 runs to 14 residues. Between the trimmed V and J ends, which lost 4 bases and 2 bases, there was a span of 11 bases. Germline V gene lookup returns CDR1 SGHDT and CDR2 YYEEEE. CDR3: CASSPKYFTDTQYF. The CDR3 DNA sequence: TGTGCCAGCAGCCCAAAATACTTCACAGATACGCAGTATTTT. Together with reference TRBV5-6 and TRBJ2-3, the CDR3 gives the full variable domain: DAGVTQSPTHLIKTRGQQVTLRCSPKSGHDTVSWYQQALGQGPQFIFQYYEEEERQRGNFPDRFSGHQFPNYSSELNVNALLLGDSALYLCASSPKYFTDTQYFGPGTRLTVL.